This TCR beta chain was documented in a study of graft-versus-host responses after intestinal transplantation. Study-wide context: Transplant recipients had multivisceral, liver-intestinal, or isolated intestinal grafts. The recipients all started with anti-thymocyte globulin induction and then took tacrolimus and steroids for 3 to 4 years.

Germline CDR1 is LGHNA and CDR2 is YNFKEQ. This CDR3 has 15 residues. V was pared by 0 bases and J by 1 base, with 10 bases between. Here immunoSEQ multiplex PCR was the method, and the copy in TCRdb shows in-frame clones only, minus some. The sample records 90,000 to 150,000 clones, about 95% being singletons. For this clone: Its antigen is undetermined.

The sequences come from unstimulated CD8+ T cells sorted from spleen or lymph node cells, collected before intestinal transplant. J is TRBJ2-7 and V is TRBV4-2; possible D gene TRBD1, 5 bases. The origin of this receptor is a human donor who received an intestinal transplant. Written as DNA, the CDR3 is TGTGCCAGCAGCCAAGATCATAGGGGATCCTACGAGCAGTACTTC. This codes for CASSQDHRGSYEQYF.